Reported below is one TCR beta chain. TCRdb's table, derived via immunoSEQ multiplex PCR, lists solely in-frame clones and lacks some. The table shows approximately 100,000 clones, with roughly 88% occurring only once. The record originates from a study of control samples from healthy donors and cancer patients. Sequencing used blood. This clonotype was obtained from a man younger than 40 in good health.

The chain's CDR3 is CASSLARGNTEAFF. For the CDR3, the DNA is TGCGCCAGCAGCTTGGCCCGGGGTAACACTGAAGCTTTCTTT. The chain links TRBV5-1 to TRBJ1-1; D remains unclear. The CDR3 runs to 14 residues. Germline values: CDR1 SGHRS, CDR2 YFSETQ. V was shortened by 0 bases and J by 2 bases, with 8 bases between the two germline ends. Based on the CDR3 plus reference TRBV5-1 and TRBJ1-1, the full variable domain is KAGVTQTPRYLIKTRGQQVTLSCSPISGHRSVSWYQQTPGQGLQFLFEYFSETQRNKGNFPGRFSGRQFSNSRSEMNVSTLELGDSALYLCASSLARGNTEAFFGQGTRLTVV.